Each of the 26 T cell receptor beta chains below was sequenced from the same sample in a study of blood T cells in healthy people across ages. For the second PCR, which ran for about 6 to 11 cycles, a sample-barcoded 5' primer and a J-beta primer mix were used. TCRdb re-derived calls from the 5' RACE reads in MiXCR, one entry per CDR3 protein. Of roughly 800,000 distinct CDR3 sequences listed, more than 45% are singletons. The sequenced sample consisted of blood. The receptor set was obtained from a man aged 30-40 years in good health.

The J gene is TRBJ2-1, the V gene TRBV7-2; no reliable D call. Gene TRBJ2-7 matches the end of the DNA better, so the J call may be wrong. CDR3 length equals 14 residues. The germline CDR1 and CDR2 sequences are SGHTA and FQGNSA. The CDR3 nucleotides read TGTGCCAGCAGCTTAGATAGTGGATACAATGAGCAGTACTTC. Its protein product is CASSLDSGYNEQYF.

The J gene is TRBJ1-4, the V gene TRBV13; the D gene is possibly TRBD1 (5 bases). Germline CDR1 is PRHDT and CDR2 is FYEKMQ (reference sequence). The V end lost 3 bases, the J end lost 10 bases, and 12 bases lay between the germline ends. The CDR3 sequence is 13 residues long. The CDR3 is CASSFQGVGKLFF. For the CDR3, the DNA is TGTGCCAGCAGCTTCCAAGGGGTAGGAAAACTGTTTTTT.

The V call is TRBV15, the J call TRBJ2-1; D is undetermined. In germline, CDR1 is LNHNV, CDR2 YYDKDF (reference sequence). Between the trimmed V and J ends, which lost 0 bases and 8 bases, there was a span of 14 bases. The CDR3 totals 15 residues. CDR3 sequence reads: CATSRDFRGIDEQFF. The CDR3 DNA follows: TGTGCCACCAGCAGAGATTTCAGAGGAATTGATGAGCAGTTCTTC.

The V call is TRBV7-2, the J call TRBJ2-5; the match to TRBD2 covers 7 bases. V trimming: 7 bases; J trimming: 5 bases; junction bases outside the gene matches: 13. This CDR3 has 15 residues. The germline CDR1 and CDR2 sequences are SGHTA and FQGNSA. CDR3 in DNA: TGTGCCAGCACCCTTGGGGCGGGGGTCGGGGAGACCCAGTACTTC. It codes for CASTLGAGVGETQYF. The variable domain in full, with the rest retrieved from reference TRBV7-2 and TRBJ2-5, is GAGVSQSPSNKVTEKGKDVELRCDPISGHTALYWYRQSLGQGLEFLIYFQGNSAPDKSGLPSDRFSAERTGGSVSTLTIQRTQQEDSAVYLCASTLGAGVGETQYFGPGTRLLVL.

The rearrangement links TRBV20-1 to TRBJ2-5; perhaps D is TRBD1 or TRBD2 (6 bases each). V lost 6 bases to trimming and J lost 0 bases, with 17 bases between them. Per the germline V gene, CDR1 is DFQATT and CDR2 is SNEGSKA (reference sequence). The CDR3 has 15 residues. The CDR3 DNA is TGCAGTGCCGTTCGAGGGGGGTCCTACCAAGAGACCCAGTACTTC. This encodes CSAVRGGSYQETQYF.

This rearrangement joins TRBV4-2 to TRBJ2-1; weak D call: TRBD2 (5 bases). In germline, CDR1 is LGHNA, CDR2 YNFKEQ. V was trimmed by 2 bases and J by 9 bases, leaving 14 bases between them. This CDR3 is built from 14 residues. DNA for the CDR3: TGTGCCAGCAGCCAAATCGTCTGGGCGGGTGAGCAGTTCTTC. The encoded protein is CASSQIVWAGEQFF.

This chain uses TRBV12-3 or TRBV12-4 with TRBJ2-5; 7 bases map to TRBD1. The DNA end lines up better with TRBJ2-7; the J call may be wrong. The length of the CDR3 is 16 residues. The CDR3 here is CASRRVSDRDHYEQYF. The CDR3 region has the DNA TGTGCCAGCAGACGAGTATCAGACAGGGACCACTACGAGCAGTACTTC.

In its sample, this clonotype was seen once. The J gene is TRBJ2-3, the V gene TRBV4-1; D gene unclear. Trimming shortened V by 1 base and J by 3 bases, and 11 bases separated the two germline ends. The germline gives CDR1 MGHRA, CDR2 YSYEKL. The CDR3 spans 15 residues. The CDR3 nucleotides read TGCGCCAGCAGCCAAGGCGGAAAAAGAACAGATACGCAGTATTTT. This gives the protein CASSQGGKRTDTQYF.

This chain uses TRBV20-1 with TRBJ2-1, with a tentative D call TRBD1 (5 bases). The CDR3 spans 11 residues. Germline V CDR1 and CDR2: DFQATT, SNEGSKA (reference sequence). V was shortened by 6 bases and J by 6 bases, with 9 bases between the two germline ends. The CDR3 spells CSAAQANEQFF. The CDR3 DNA reads as TGCAGTGCCGCACAGGCCAATGAGCAGTTCTTC.

J is TRBJ1-5 and V is TRBV20-1; no definite D call. Trimming cost V 3 bases and J 4 bases, with 7 bases left between them. Germline CDR1 reads DFQATT; CDR2 reads SNEGSKA (reference sequence). The CDR3 sequence is 12 residues long. In DNA, the CDR3 is TGCAGTGCTAGCAGGCCTAATCAGCCCCAGCATTTT. This codes for CSASRPNQPQHF.

The chain recombines TRBV6-5 with TRBJ1-2; D is ambiguous. V lost 7 bases to trimming and J lost 4 bases, with 19 bases between them. The CDR3 sequence is 15 residues long. Germline CDR1 and CDR2: MNHEY and SVGAGI. The CDR3 loop is CASTLGGEPPYGYTF. For the CDR3, the DNA is TGTGCCAGCACCCTAGGCGGGGAGCCTCCCTATGGCTACACCTTC.

The chain employs TRBV27 and TRBJ2-1; D is unclear. In germline, CDR1 is MNHEY, CDR2 SMNVEV (reference sequence). The V end lost 5 bases, the J end lost 4 bases, and 9 bases lay between the germline ends. This CDR3 has 13 residues. Here the CDR3 reads CASSIHRYNEQFF. The CDR3 nucleotides read TGTGCCAGCAGTATCCACAGATACAATGAGCAGTTCTTC.

This clonotype was found many times. This chain uses TRBV28 with TRBJ2-5; the D gene is possibly TRBD2 (5 bases). This CDR3 region has 17 residues. V dropped 7 bases and J dropped 2 bases, with 23 bases sitting between them. Germline lookup yields CDR1 MDHEN and CDR2 SYDVKM. The CDR3, as DNA: TGTGCCAGCACCCTCGAGCTCGGGGTCGGCAAACAAGAGACCCAGTACTTC. Protein sequence: CASTLELGVGKQETQYF.

This chain links TRBV4-1 with TRBJ2-7; TRBD1 aligns across 7 bases. The germline V gene has CDR1 MGHRA and CDR2 YSYEKL. This CDR3 contains 14 residues. With V trimmed by 5 bases and J by 3 bases, 7 bases remained unmatched. The CDR3 nucleotides are TGCGCCAGCAGCTTACGGGACAGTGACTACGAGCAGTACTTC. Amino acid sequence: CASSLRDSDYEQYF.

The chain couples TRBV7-2 to TRBJ2-7; 8 nucleotides line up with TRBD1. There are 15 residues in the CDR3. In germline, CDR1 is SGHTA, CDR2 FQGNSA. V trimming: 5 bases; J trimming: 2 bases; junction bases outside the gene matches: 8. CDR3 sequence: CASSHIGQGTYEQYF. Written as DNA, the CDR3 is TGTGCCAGCAGCCATATTGGACAGGGCACCTACGAGCAGTACTTC.

The chain carries TRBV6-6 and TRBJ2-4; D call uncertain. The V gene's germline CDR1 is MNHNY and CDR2 SVGAGI (reference sequence). There are 17 residues in the CDR3. Trimming took 2 bases from V and 0 from J, leaving 14 bases between them. CDR3: CASSYKGSVVAKNIQYF. The CDR3 DNA sequence: TGTGCCAGCAGTTACAAGGGATCGGTGGTAGCCAAAAACATTCAGTACTTC.

This clonotype was seen a handful of times. The chain uses TRBV12-5 and TRBJ2-1, with 8 bases fitting TRBD2. The V and J ends lost 6 bases and 7 bases, in that order; junction bases with no gene match: 23. Germline V lookup: CDR1 LGHNT, CDR2 FRNRAP. This CDR3 has 19 residues. The CDR3 bases are TGTGCTAGTGGATCCCCCGGGGGGGCCTTGAGGCTGGCGCGAAATGAGCAGTTCTTC. The encoded protein is CASGSPGGALRLARNEQFF.

This rearrangement joins TRBV5-4 to TRBJ2-2, with TRBD1 identical over 9 bases. Per the germline V gene, CDR1 is SGHNT and CDR2 is YYREEE (reference sequence). The V and J ends lost 0 bases and 6 bases, in that order; junction bases with no gene match: 6. This CDR3 spans 16 amino acids. The CDR3 nucleotides read TGTGCCAGCAGCTTGGGGAGGACAGGGGTTCCCGGGGAGCTGTTTTTT. Its protein is CASSLGRTGVPGELFF.

This clonotype was seen only a few times. The DNA of the CDR3 is TGTGCCAGCCGGGGGTGGCAGGGGGCTGAAGAGCAGTACTTC. It translates to CASRGWQGAEEQYF. This chain uses TRBV6-6 with TRBJ2-5; 8 positions agree with TRBD1. V gave up 8 bases and J gave up 11 bases; unmatched junction bases: 16. Germline CDR1 MNHNY, CDR2 SVGAGI (reference sequence). The CDR3 sequence is 14 residues long.

CDR3 protein: CSASRSEGPYIQYF. The CDR3 nucleotides read TGCAGTGCTAGTAGGTCCGAGGGCCCCTACATTCAGTACTTC. This chain uses TRBV20-1 with TRBJ2-4; TRBD2 might be the D (5 bases). The CDR3 is 14 residues long. The germline CDR1 and CDR2 sequences are DFQATT and SNEGSKA (reference sequence). V gave up 3 bases and J gave up 8 bases, with 17 bases separating them.

This clonotype was picked up a small number of times. The V call is TRBV20-1, the J call TRBJ2-1, with D perhaps TRBD1 or TRBD2 (5 bases each). Trimming stripped 4 bases from V and 5 bases from J, with 21 bases between. CDR1 is DFQATT, CDR2 SNEGSKA, per germline (reference sequence). This CDR3 has 16 amino acids. CDR3 in amino acids: CSAKRSGLRFHNEQFF. CDR3 coding DNA: TGCAGTGCTAAAAGATCGGGGCTCCGATTCCACAATGAGCAGTTCTTC.

The chain uses TRBV10-2 and TRBJ2-4; 11 nucleotides line up with TRBD1. The V gene's germline CDR1 is WSHSY and CDR2 SAAADI. This CDR3 is built from 15 residues. V gave up 4 bases and J gave up 13 bases; unmatched junction bases: 12. CDR3 DNA: TGCGCCAGCAGTGGAGTGGACAGGGGGCCCCCTGAGCAGTACTTC. This gives the protein CASSGVDRGPPEQYF.

The chain is built from TRBV20-1 and TRBJ2-7, with 7 bases fitting TRBD1. Germline CDR1 is DFQATT and CDR2 is SNEGSKA (reference sequence). The junction had 4 bases not matched to a gene; V was cut back by 5 bases and J by 3 bases. CDR3 size: 12 residues. CDR3 coding DNA: TGCAGTGCTCCAGACAGGGTCTACGAGCAGTACTTC. The encoded protein is CSAPDRVYEQYF.

This chain links TRBV9 with TRBJ2-1, with D perhaps matching TRBD1 or TRBD2 (5 bases each). Germline V gene data show CDR1 as SGDLS and CDR2 as YYNGEE. The ends were cut back, 0 bases at V and 7 bases at J, with 11 bases in the middle. The CDR3 length is 14 residues. The CDR3 DNA is TGTGCCAGCAGCGTAGCTCTGGGGGTTAATGAGCAGTTCTTC. Its protein product is CASSVALGVNEQFF.

The chain uses TRBV29-1 and TRBJ1-2, with 7 bases lining up with TRBD1. The V and J ends lost 5 bases and 2 bases, in that order; junction bases with no gene match: 8. Germline V lookup: CDR1 SQVTM, CDR2 ANQGSEA. This CDR3 region has 14 residues. The CDR3 DNA reads as TGCAGCGTTTCCGGGACAGCAGCGAACTATGGCTACACCTTC. It translates to CSVSGTAANYGYTF.

Written as DNA, the CDR3 is TGTGCCAGCAGCCCCGACGGCTCCTACGAGCAGTACTTC. The encoded protein is CASSPDGSYEQYF. The V and J genes are TRBV7-3 and TRBJ2-7, with D unclear. This CDR3 spans 13 amino acids. V was cut by 5 bases and J by 0 bases, with 8 bases left in between. The germline gives CDR1 SGHTA, CDR2 FQGTGA.